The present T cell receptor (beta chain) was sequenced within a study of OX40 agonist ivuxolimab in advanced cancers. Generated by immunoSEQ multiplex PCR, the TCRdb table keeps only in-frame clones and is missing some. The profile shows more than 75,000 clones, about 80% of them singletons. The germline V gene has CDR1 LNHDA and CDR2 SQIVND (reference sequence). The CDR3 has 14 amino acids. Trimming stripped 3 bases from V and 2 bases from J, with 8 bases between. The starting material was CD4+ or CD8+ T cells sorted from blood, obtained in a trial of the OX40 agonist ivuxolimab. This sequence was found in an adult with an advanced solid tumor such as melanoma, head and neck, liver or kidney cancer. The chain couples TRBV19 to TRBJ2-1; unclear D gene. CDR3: CASSIPPAYNEQFF. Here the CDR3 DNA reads TGTGCCAGTAGTATCCCGCCCGCCTACAATGAGCAGTTCTTC.